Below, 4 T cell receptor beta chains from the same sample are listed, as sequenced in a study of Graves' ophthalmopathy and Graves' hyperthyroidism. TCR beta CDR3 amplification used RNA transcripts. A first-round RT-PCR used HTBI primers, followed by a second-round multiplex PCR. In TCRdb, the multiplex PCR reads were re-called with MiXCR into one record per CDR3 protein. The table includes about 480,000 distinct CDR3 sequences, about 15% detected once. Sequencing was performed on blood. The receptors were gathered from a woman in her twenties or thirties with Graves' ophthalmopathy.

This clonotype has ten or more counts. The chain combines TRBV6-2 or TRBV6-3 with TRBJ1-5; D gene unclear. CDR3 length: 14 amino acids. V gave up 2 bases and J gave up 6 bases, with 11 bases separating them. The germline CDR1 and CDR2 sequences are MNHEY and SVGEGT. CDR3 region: CASSYPDTLQPQHF. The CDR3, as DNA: TGTGCCAGCAGTTACCCCGACACCCTTCAGCCCCAGCATTTT.

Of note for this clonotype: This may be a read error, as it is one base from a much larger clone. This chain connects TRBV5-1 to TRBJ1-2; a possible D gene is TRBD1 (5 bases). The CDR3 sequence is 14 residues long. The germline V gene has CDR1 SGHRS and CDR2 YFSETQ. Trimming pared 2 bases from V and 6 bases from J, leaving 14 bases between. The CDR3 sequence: CASSFLQDNHGYTF. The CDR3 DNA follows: TGCGCCAGCAGCTTTCTACAGGACAACCATGGCTACACCTTC. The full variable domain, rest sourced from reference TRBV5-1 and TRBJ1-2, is KAGVTQTPRYLIKTRGQQVTLSCSPISGHRSVSWYQQTPGQGLQFLFEYFSETQRNKGNFPGRFSGRQFSNSRSEMNVSTLELGDSALYLCASSFLQDNHGYTFGSGTRLTVV.

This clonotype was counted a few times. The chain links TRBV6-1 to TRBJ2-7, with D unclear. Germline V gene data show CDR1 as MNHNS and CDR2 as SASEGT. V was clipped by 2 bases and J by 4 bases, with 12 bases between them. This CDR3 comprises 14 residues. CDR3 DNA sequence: TGTGCCAGCAGTGAATTGAATCCTGTATACGAGCAGTACTTC. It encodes CASSELNPVYEQYF.

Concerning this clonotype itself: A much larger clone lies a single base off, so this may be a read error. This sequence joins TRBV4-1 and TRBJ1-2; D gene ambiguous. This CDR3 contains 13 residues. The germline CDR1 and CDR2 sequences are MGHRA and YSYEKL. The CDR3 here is CTSSLELNYGYTF. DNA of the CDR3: TGCACCAGCAGCCTCGAGCTTAACTATGGCTACACCTTC.